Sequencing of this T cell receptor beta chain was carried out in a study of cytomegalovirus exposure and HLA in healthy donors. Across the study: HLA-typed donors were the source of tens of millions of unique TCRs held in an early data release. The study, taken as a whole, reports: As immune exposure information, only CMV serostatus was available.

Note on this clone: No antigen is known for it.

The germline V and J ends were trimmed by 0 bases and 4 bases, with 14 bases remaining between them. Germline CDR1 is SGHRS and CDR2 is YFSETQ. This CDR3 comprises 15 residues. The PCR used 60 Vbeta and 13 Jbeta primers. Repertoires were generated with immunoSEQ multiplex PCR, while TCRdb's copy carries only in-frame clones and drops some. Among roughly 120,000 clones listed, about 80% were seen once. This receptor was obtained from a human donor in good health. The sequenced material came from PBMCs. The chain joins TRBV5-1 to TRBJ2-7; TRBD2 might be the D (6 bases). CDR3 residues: CASSLVGGASYEQYF. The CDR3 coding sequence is TGCGCCAGCAGCTTGGTAGGCGGGGCGTCATACGAGCAGTACTTC.